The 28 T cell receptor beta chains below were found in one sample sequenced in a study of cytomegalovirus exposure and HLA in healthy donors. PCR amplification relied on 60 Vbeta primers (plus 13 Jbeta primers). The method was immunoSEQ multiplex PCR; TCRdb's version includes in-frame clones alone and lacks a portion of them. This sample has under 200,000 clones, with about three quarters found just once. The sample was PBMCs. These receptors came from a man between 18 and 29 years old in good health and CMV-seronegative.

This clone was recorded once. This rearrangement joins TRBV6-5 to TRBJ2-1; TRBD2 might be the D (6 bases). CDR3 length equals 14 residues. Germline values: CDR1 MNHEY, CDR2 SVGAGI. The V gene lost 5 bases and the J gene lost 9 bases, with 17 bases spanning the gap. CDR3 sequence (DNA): TGTGCCAGCAGTAGCCTCGGGAGCCGCGGTGAGCAGTTCTTC. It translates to CASSSLGSRGEQFF.

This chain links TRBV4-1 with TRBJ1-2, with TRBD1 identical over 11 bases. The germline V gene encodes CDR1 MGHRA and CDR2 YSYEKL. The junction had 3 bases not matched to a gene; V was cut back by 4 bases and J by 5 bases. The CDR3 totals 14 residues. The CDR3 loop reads CASSPGQGGYGYTF. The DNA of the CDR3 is TGCGCCAGCAGCCCGGGACAGGGGGGTTATGGCTACACCTTC.

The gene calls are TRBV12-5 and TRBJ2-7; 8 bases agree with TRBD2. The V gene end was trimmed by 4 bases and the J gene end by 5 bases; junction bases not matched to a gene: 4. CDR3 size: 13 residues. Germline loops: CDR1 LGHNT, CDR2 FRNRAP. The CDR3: CASGWAGGDEQYF. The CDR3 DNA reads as TGTGCTAGTGGTTGGGCCGGGGGGGACGAGCAGTACTTC.

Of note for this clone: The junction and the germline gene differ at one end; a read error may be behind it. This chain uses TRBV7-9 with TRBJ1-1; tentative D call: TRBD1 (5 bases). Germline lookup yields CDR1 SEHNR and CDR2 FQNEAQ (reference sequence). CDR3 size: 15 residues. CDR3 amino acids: CASSHSTAFNTETFF. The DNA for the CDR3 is TGTGCCAGCAGCCACTCGACAGCGTTTAACACTGAAACTTTCTTT. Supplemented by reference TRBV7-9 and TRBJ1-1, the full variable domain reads DTGVSQNPRHKITKRGQNVTFRCDPISEHNRLYWYRQTLGQGPEFLTYFQNEAQLEKSRLLSDRFSAERPKGSFSTLEIQRTEQGDSAMYLCASSHSTAFNTETFFGQGTRLTVV.

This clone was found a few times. This chain's CDR3 is CASSPAGTSSYEQYF. In DNA form, the CDR3 reads TGTGCCAGCAGCCCAGCGGGCACAAGCTCCTACGAGCAGTACTTC. The V call is TRBV7-2, the J call TRBJ2-7, with a weak D call TRBD2 (6 bases). Germline V gene lookup returns CDR1 SGHTA and CDR2 FQGNSA. The CDR3 spans 15 residues. Trimming shortened V by 5 bases and J by 0 bases, and 14 bases separated the two germline ends.

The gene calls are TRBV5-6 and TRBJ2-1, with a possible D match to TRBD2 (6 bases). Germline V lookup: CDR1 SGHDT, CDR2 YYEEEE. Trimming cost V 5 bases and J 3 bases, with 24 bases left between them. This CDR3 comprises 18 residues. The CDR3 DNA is TGTGCCAGCAGTTCCCTCAGGTCGGGAGACTACTACTACAATGAGCAGTTCTTC. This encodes CASSSLRSGDYYYNEQFF.

DNA for the CDR3: TGTGCCAGCAGCGTAGCCCCCCGGACGGGGGGAGAGACCCAGTACTTC. Protein product: CASSVAPRTGGETQYF. The genes are TRBV9 and TRBJ2-5; 7 bases are shared with TRBD2. V was pared by 0 bases and J by 4 bases, with 9 bases of the junction left unmatched. Germline CDR1 reads SGDLS; CDR2 reads YYNGEE. The CDR3 extends over 16 amino acids.

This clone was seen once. Here the CDR3 DNA reads TGCGCCAGCAGTGAGTCCTCCGACAGGGATGTCTACGAGCAGTACTTC. Protein product: CASSESSDRDVYEQYF. The chain is built from TRBV10-2 and TRBJ2-5; 7 bases map to TRBD1. The J call may be wrong; the DNA end is better matched by TRBJ2-7. The CDR3 spans 16 residues. The germline gives CDR1 WSHSY, CDR2 SAAADI.

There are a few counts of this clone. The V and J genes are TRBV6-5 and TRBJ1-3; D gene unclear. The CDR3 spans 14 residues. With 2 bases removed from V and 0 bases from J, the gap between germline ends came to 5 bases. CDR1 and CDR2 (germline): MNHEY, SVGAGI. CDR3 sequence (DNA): TGTGCCAGCAGTTACAGCATCTCTGGAAACACCATATATTTT. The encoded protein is CASSYSISGNTIYF.

CDR3 sequence reads: CASSELTGDGANTGELFF. The CDR3 coding sequence is TGTGCCAGCAGCGAACTTACAGGGGACGGCGCGAACACCGGGGAGCTGTTTTTT. The V gene is TRBV9, the J gene TRBJ2-2; 7 bases match TRBD1. V shed 3 bases and J 0 bases; nucleotides not matched to a gene: 11. The germline CDR1 and CDR2 sequences are SGDLS and YYNGEE. The CDR3 spans 18 residues.

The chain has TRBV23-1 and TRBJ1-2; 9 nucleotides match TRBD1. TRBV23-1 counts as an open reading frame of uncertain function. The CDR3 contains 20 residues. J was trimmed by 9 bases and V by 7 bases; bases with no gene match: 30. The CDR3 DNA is TGCGCCAGCACCGCATCGGAGGGAAACAGGGGGCGCGATGTGCGGATCTGCTACACCTTC. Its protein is CASTASEGNRGRDVRICYTF.

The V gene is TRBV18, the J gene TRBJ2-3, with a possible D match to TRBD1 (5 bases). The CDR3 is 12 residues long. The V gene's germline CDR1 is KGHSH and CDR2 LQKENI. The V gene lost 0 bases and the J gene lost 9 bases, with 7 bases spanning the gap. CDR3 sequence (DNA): TGTGCCAGCTCACCACCCCAGGGCACGCAGTATTTT. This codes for CASSPPQGTQYF.

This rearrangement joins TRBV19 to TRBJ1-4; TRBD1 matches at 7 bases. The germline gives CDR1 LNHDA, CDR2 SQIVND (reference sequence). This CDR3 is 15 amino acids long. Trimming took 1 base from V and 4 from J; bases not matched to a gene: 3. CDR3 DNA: TGTGCCAGTAGTATAGTGAGACAGGGTAATGAAAAACTGTTTTTT. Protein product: CASSIVRQGNEKLFF.

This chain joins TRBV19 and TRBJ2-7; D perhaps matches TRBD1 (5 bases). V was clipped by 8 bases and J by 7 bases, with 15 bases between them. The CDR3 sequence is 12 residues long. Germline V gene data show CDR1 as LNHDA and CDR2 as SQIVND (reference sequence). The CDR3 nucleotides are TGTGCCAGTTCTCGGCAGGGTGTTGAGCAGTACTTC. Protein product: CASSRQGVEQYF. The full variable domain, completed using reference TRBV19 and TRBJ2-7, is DGGITQSPKYLFRKEGQNVTLSCEQNLNHDAMYWYRQDPGQGLRLIYYSQIVNDFQKGDIAEGYSVSREKKESFPLTVTSAQKNPTAFYLCASSRQGVEQYFGPGTRLTVT.

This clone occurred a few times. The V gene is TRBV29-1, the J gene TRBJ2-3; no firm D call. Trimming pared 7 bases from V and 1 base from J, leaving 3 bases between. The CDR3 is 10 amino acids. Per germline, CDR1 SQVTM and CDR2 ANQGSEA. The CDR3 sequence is CSGRTDTQYF. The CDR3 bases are TGCAGCGGGCGCACAGATACGCAGTATTTT.

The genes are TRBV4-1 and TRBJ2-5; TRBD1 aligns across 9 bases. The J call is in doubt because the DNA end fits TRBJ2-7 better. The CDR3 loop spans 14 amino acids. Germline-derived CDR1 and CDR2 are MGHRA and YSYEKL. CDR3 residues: CASSPGQGFYEQYF. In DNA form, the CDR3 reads TGCGCCAGCAGCCCGGGACAGGGTTTCTACGAGCAGTACTTC.

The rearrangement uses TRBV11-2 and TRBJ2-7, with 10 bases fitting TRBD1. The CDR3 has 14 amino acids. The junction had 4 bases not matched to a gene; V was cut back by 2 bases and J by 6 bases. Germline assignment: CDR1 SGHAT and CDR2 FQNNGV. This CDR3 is CASSLTGTGAEQYF. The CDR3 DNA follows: TGTGCCAGCAGCTTAACCGGGACAGGGGCCGAGCAGTACTTC.

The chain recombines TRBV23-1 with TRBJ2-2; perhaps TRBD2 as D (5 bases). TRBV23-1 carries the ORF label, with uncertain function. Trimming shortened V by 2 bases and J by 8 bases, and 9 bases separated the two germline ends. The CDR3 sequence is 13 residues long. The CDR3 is CASSQPRTGELFF. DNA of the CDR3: TGCGCCAGCAGTCAACCGAGGACTGGGGAGCTGTTTTTT.

CDR3 in DNA: TGTGCCAGCGGCCGGAACACCGGGGAGCTGTTTTTT. This translates into CASGRNTGELFF. V gene TRBV7-9 combines with J gene TRBJ2-2; D gene ambiguous. Trimming pared 8 bases from V and 1 base from J, leaving 5 bases between. Germline V gives CDR1 SEHNR, CDR2 FQNEAQ (reference sequence). The CDR3 has 12 amino acids.

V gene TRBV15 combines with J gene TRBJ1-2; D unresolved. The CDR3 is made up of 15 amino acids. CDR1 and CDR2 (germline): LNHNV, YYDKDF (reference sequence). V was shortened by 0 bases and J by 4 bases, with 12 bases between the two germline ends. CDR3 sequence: CATSRDQSFFYGYTF. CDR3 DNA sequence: TGTGCCACCAGCAGAGATCAGTCCTTCTTCTATGGCTACACCTTC.

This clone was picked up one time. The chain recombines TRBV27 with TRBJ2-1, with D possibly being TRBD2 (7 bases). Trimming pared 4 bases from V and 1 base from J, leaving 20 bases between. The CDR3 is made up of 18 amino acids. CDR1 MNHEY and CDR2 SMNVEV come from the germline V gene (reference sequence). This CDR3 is CASSSSGKGVISYNEQFF. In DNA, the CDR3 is TGTGCCAGCAGTTCCAGCGGGAAGGGGGTAATTTCCTACAATGAGCAGTTCTTC.

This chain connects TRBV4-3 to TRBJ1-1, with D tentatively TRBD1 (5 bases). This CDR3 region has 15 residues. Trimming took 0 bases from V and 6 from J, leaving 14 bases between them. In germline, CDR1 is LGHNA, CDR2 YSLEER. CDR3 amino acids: CASSQDRGEWAEAFF. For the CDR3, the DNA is TGCGCCAGCAGCCAAGATCGGGGGGAGTGGGCTGAAGCTTTCTTT.

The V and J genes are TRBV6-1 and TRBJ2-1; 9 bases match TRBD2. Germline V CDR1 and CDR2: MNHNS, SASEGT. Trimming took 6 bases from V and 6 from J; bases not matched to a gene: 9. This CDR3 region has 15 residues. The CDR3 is CASRLTSGGVNEQFF. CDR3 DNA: TGTGCCAGCAGGTTGACTAGCGGCGGAGTCAATGAGCAGTTCTTC.

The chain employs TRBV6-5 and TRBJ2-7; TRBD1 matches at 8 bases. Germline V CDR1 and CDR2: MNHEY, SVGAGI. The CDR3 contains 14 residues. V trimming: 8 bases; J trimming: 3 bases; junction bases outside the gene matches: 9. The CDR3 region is CASGQGAGIYEQYF. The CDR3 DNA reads TGTGCCAGCGGCCAGGGGGCAGGGATCTACGAGCAGTACTTC.

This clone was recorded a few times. CDR3 in amino acids: CASSGLRGDTQYF. The CDR3 DNA follows: TGTGCCAGCAGTGGGCTACGGGGAGATACGCAGTATTTT. The rearrangement links TRBV6-5 to TRBJ2-3, with D possibly being TRBD2 (5 bases). Germline loops: CDR1 MNHEY, CDR2 SVGAGI. V was cut by 5 bases and J by 5 bases, with 11 bases left in between. The CDR3 is 13 residues long.

CDR3 protein: CASSVGEARANEQFF. CDR3 nucleotides: TGTGCCAGCAGCGTAGGTGAAGCACGAGCCAATGAGCAGTTCTTC. The chain is built from TRBV9 and TRBJ2-1; D is uncertain. V lost 0 bases to trimming and J lost 6 bases, with 13 bases between them. Germline assignment: CDR1 SGDLS and CDR2 YYNGEE. The CDR3 totals 15 residues.

DNA for the CDR3: TGTGCCAGCAGCGAGGGACTAGCGGGAGTACGGGAGACCCAGTACTTC. It codes for CASSEGLAGVRETQYF. The J gene is TRBJ2-5, the V gene TRBV9; 14 bases are a match to TRBD2. Germline CDR1 SGDLS, CDR2 YYNGEE. The CDR3 totals 16 residues. The V gene end was trimmed by 3 bases and the J gene end by 5 bases; junction bases not matched to a gene: 6. The full variable domain, with the rest looked up from reference TRBV9 and TRBJ2-5, is DSGVTQTPKHLITATGQRVTLRCSPRSGDLSVYWYQQSLDQGLQFLIQYYNGEERAKGNILERFSAQQFPDLHSELNLSSLELGDSALYFCASSEGLAGVRETQYFGPGTRLLVL.

The DNA of the CDR3 is TGTGCCAGCAGCGTAGGGCGGGAGGCCCTCAATGAGCAGTTCTTC. Protein sequence: CASSVGREALNEQFF. J is TRBJ2-1 and V is TRBV9, with TRBD2 matching 8 bases. J lost 6 bases, V lost 0 bases, and 5 bases had no gene match. This CDR3 has 15 amino acids. Germline V gene data show CDR1 as SGDLS and CDR2 as YYNGEE. Full variable domain (remainder filled in from reference TRBV9 and TRBJ2-1): DSGVTQTPKHLITATGQRVTLRCSPRSGDLSVYWYQQSLDQGLQFLIQYYNGEERAKGNILERFSAQQFPDLHSELNLSSLELGDSALYFCASSVGREALNEQFFGPGTRLTVL.